Reported below is one T cell receptor beta chain. Antigen unknown. V lost 2 bases, J lost 1 base, and 13 bases stayed unmatched. Germline assignment: CDR1 SNHLY and CDR2 FYNNEI. This CDR3 is built from 18 residues. The data are from a study of cytomegalovirus exposure and HLA in healthy donors. Overall study findings and caveats: Indistinguishable V segments, including TRBV6-2 and TRBV6-3, were excluded.

PCR used 60 Vbeta primers and 13 Jbeta primers. Method: immunoSEQ multiplex PCR; TCRdb's copy keeps in-frame clones and lacks some. The sample includes fewer than 200,000 clones, less than 75% of them seen just once. V gene TRBV2 combines with J gene TRBJ2-7, with 8 bases aligning to TRBD1. The TCR originated in a girl between 5 and 17 years old in good health and CMV-seronegative. Sequences were obtained from PBMCs. The CDR3 nucleotides read TGTGCCAGCAGTGAAAGGGGGTGGGGGACAGGCAAGTCCTACGAGCAGTACTTC. It encodes CASSERGWGTGKSYEQYF.